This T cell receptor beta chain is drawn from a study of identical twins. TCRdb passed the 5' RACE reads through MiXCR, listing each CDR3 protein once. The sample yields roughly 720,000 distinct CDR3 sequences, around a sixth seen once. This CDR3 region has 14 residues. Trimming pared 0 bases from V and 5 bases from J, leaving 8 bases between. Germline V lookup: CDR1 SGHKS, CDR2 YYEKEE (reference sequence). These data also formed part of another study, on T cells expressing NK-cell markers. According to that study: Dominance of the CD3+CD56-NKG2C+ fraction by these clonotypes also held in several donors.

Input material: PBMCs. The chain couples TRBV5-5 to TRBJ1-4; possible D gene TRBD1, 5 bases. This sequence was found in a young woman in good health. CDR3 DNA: TGTGCCAGCAGCTTGGCCCCAGGGAATGAAAAACTGTTTTTT. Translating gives CASSLAPGNEKLFF.